This T cell receptor beta chain derives from a study of cytomegalovirus exposure and HLA in healthy donors. From germline, CDR1 is LNHDA and CDR2 SQIVND (reference sequence). This CDR3 is built from 15 residues. V gave up 4 bases and J gave up 1 base, with 14 bases separating them. Vbeta (60) and Jbeta (13) primers were used in the PCR. Using immunoSEQ multiplex PCR, the repertoire was profiled, and TCRdb retains in-frame clones only, with some absent. The sample has around 140,000 clones; the top ten hold around 1.5%. The material sequenced was PBMCs. This chain uses TRBV19 with TRBJ2-7, with TRBD1 as a possible D gene (5 bases). This clonotype originated in a woman aged 50 to 65 in good health and CMV-seronegative. The CDR3 nucleotides read TGTGCCAGTAGTACTGGGGCTCGTGATTCCTACGAGCAGTACTTC. As protein: CASSTGARDSYEQYF. The full variable domain, rest sourced from reference TRBV19 and TRBJ2-7, is DGGITQSPKYLFRKEGQNVTLSCEQNLNHDAMYWYRQDPGQGLRLIYYSQIVNDFQKGDIAEGYSVSREKKESFPLTVTSAQKNPTAFYLCASSTGARDSYEQYFGPGTRLTVT.